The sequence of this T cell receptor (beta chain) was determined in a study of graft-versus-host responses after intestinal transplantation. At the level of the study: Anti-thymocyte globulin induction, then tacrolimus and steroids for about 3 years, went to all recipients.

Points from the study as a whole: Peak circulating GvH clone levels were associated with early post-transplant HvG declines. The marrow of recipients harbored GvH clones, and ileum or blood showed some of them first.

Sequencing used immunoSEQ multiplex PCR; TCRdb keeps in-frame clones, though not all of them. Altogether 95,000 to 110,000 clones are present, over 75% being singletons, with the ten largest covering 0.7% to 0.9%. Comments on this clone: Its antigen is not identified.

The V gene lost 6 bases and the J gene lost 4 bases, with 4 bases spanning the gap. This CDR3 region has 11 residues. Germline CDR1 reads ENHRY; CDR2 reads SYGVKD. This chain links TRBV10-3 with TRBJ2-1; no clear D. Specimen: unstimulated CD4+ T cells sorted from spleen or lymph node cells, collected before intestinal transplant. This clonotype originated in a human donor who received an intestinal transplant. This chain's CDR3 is CAIRGYNEQFF. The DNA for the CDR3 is TGTGCCATCAGGGGGTACAATGAGCAGTTCTTC.